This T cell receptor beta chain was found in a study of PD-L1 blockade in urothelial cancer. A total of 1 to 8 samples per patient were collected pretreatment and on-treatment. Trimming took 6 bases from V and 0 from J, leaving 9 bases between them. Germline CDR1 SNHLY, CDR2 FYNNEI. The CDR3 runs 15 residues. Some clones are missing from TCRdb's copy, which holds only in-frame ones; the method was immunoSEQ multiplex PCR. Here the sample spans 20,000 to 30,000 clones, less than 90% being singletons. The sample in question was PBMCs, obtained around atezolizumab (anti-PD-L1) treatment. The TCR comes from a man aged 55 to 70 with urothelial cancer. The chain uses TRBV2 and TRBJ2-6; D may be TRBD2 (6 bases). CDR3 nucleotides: TGTGCCAGCAGGGCCGGGAGCTCTGGGGCCAACGTCCTGACTTTC. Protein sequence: CASRAGSSGANVLTF.